This TCR beta chain came from a study of cytomegalovirus exposure and HLA in healthy donors. Study observations and caveats: In vitro experiments confirmed that three CMV-associated chains were specific for CMV antigens. According to a later analysis, TCR clusters from the first cohort tended to co-occur in the 120 or so validation repertoires.

With regard to this clone: Its antigen is not identified.

Looked up from germline, CDR1 is MGHDK and CDR2 is SYGVNS. Trimming pared 8 bases from V and 0 bases from J, leaving 7 bases between. This CDR3 contains 13 residues. Here immunoSEQ multiplex PCR was the method, and the copy in TCRdb shows in-frame clones only, minus some. Of 220,000 or so clones in the sample, 75% to 90% were seen once. Input material: PBMCs. The sequence was collected from a woman between 25 and 40 years old in good health and CMV-seropositive. The chain employs TRBV25-1 and TRBJ2-2, with unresolved D. CDR3 nucleotide sequence: TGTGCCAGCCTTCGTTCGAACACCGGGGAGCTGTTTTTT. Its translation is CASLRSNTGELFF.